The 16 T cell receptor beta chains below were found in one sample sequenced in a study of blood T cell repertoires in COVID-19 (dated by TCRdb to 2018 to 2020). Receptors were amplified or captured by the immunoSEQ multiplex PCR assay. TCRdb took this table from immuneACCESS and kept in-frame rearrangements with V and J called. Such tables lack part of the clones; where checked against another copy, unresolved V genes explain under half of the gap, and the rest is unexplained. Across this sample there are around 120,000 clones, with more than 70% seen only once. The ten biggest clones cover less than 2% of the sample. Sequences were obtained from peripheral blood. The receptors come from a human donor in a cohort sampled during active COVID-19.

This chain uses TRBV18 with TRBJ2-7; tentative D call: TRBD1 (5 bases). Per germline, CDR1 KGHSH and CDR2 LQKENI. The CDR3 covers 14 residues. V was clipped by 6 bases and J by 2 bases, with 14 bases between them. CDR3 DNA sequence: TGTGCCAGCTCTGAAGGGGATCCTACCTACGAGCAGTACTTC. It yields the protein CASSEGDPTYEQYF.

This chain joins TRBV19 and TRBJ2-7; D might be TRBD2 (6 bases). Germline V gives CDR1 LNHDA, CDR2 SQIVND (reference sequence). V lost 4 bases, J lost 6 bases, and 7 bases lay in between. The CDR3 length is 11 residues. Here the CDR3 reads CASSNGGEQYF. The CDR3 DNA sequence: TGTGCCAGTAGTAACGGGGGCGAGCAGTACTTC.

The genes are TRBV5-1 and TRBJ2-1; no reliable D call. Germline V gene sequence: CDR1 SGHRS, CDR2 YFSETQ. This CDR3 region has 14 residues. V lost 1 base, J lost 5 bases, and 10 bases lay in between. Here the CDR3 DNA reads TGCGCCAGCAGCTTGAGTTTCAGGAACAATGAGCAGTTCTTC. It specifies CASSLSFRNNEQFF.

The chain couples TRBV25-1 to TRBJ1-1; 7 bases fit TRBD1. This CDR3 is built from 15 residues. Germline V lookup: CDR1 MGHDK, CDR2 SYGVNS. After removal of 9 bases from V and 1 base from J, the junction contained 11 bases not matched to a gene. CDR3 nucleotides: TGTGCCAGTAGACAGGGCCAGGATAAGAACACTGAAGCTTTCTTT. Translating gives CASRQGQDKNTEAFF.

This sequence joins TRBV11-3 and TRBJ2-1; 7 bases are a match to TRBD2. The CDR3 contains 14 residues. Unmatched junction bases numbered 2, after V lost 2 bases and J lost 4 bases. From germline, CDR1 is SGHNT and CDR2 YENEEA. DNA for the CDR3: TGTGCCAGCAGCTTAAGCGGGGCATACAATGAGCAGTTCTTC. It codes for CASSLSGAYNEQFF.

The V and J genes are TRBV9 and TRBJ2-3, with 9 nucleotides matching TRBD2. The V segment lost 0 bases and the J segment 5 bases; nucleotides outside the gene matches: 4. Germline V gives CDR1 SGDLS, CDR2 YYNGEE. The CDR3 is made up of 15 amino acids. This chain's CDR3 is CASSVEASGKDTQYF. For the CDR3, the DNA is TGTGCCAGCAGCGTAGAGGCTAGCGGGAAAGATACGCAGTATTTT. The variable domain in full, with the rest retrieved from reference TRBV9 and TRBJ2-3, is DSGVTQTPKHLITATGQRVTLRCSPRSGDLSVYWYQQSLDQGLQFLIQYYNGEERAKGNILERFSAQQFPDLHSELNLSSLELGDSALYFCASSVEASGKDTQYFGPGTRLTVL.

The chain carries TRBV10-3 and TRBJ2-1, with 8 bases matching TRBD2. V shed 6 bases, J shed 5 bases, and the junction held 6 bases outside the gene matches. Germline-derived CDR1 and CDR2 are ENHRY and SYGVKD. The length of the CDR3 is 14 residues. The CDR3 here is CAISPGLGNNEQFF. The CDR3, as DNA: TGTGCCATCAGCCCGGGACTAGGAAACAATGAGCAGTTCTTC.

This clone was detected many times. V usage is TRBV5-1 and J usage is TRBJ1-2; TRBD1 agrees at 8 bases. The V gene end was trimmed by 4 bases and the J gene end by 3 bases; junction bases not matched to a gene: 8. CDR3 length: 15 residues. The germline CDR1 and CDR2 sequences are SGHRS and YFSETQ. The CDR3 reads CASSEDRGWDYGYTF. DNA of the CDR3: TGCGCCAGCAGCGAAGACAGGGGTTGGGACTATGGCTACACCTTC.

The V call is TRBV14, the J call TRBJ2-2; TRBD2 matches at 7 bases. The V segment lost 6 bases and the J segment 4 bases; nucleotides outside the gene matches: 5. The CDR3 is 14 residues long. Germline V gene lookup returns CDR1 SGHDN and CDR2 FVKESK. CDR3 coding DNA: TGTGCCAGCAGTCCAGCGGGGATCACCGGGGAGCTGTTTTTT. Translated, it gives CASSPAGITGELFF.

This chain links TRBV5-4 with TRBJ2-3; D possibly corresponds to TRBD2 (5 bases). Trimming left V 0 bases short and J 0 bases short, with 8 bases between. Per the germline V gene, CDR1 is SGHNT and CDR2 is YYREEE (reference sequence). The CDR3 totals 15 residues. The CDR3 protein is CASSLDPSSTDTQYF. The CDR3 DNA reads TGTGCCAGCAGCTTGGACCCTAGCAGCACAGATACGCAGTATTTT.

This sequence joins TRBV7-2 and TRBJ1-5, with a tentative D call TRBD1 (6 bases). The V and J ends lost 6 bases and 5 bases respectively, with 17 bases between them. Germline V CDR1 and CDR2: SGHTA, FQGNSA. The CDR3 is 15 amino acids. CDR3 bases: TGTGCCAGCAGACCCTATCAGGGGAGGGATCAGCCCCAGCATTTT. This translates into CASRPYQGRDQPQHF.

The chain joins TRBV5-6 to TRBJ1-6, with unresolved D. The CDR3 extends over 13 amino acids. Germline V CDR1 and CDR2: SGHDT, YYEEEE. Trimming cost V 2 bases and J 10 bases, with 10 bases left between them. In DNA form, the CDR3 reads TGTGCCAGCAGCTTTGATCCGGAGTCACCCCTCCACTTT. Translation gives CASSFDPESPLHF.

The V call is TRBV5-1, the J call TRBJ2-7, with 9 bases matching TRBD1. The CDR3 runs 12 residues. V was pared by 4 bases and J by 6 bases, with 2 bases of the junction left unmatched. Germline V gene data show CDR1 as SGHRS and CDR2 as YFSETQ. This CDR3 reads CASSGTGSEQYF. The CDR3 region has the DNA TGCGCCAGCAGCGGGACAGGGTCCGAGCAGTACTTC.

The chain uses TRBV15 and TRBJ2-1, with TRBD2 matching 9 bases. This CDR3 contains 15 residues. CDR1 LNHNV and CDR2 YYDKDF come from the germline V gene (reference sequence). Trimming took 3 bases from V and 4 from J; bases not matched to a gene: 4. This chain's CDR3 is CATSRASGAYNEQFF. The CDR3 coding sequence is TGTGCCACCAGCAGGGCTAGCGGGGCTTACAATGAGCAGTTCTTC.

The chain combines TRBV7-9 with TRBJ1-2, with a tentative D call TRBD1 (6 bases). The CDR3 totals 16 residues. In germline, CDR1 is SEHNR, CDR2 FQNEAQ (reference sequence). Trimming took 2 bases from V and 8 from J, leaving 21 bases between them. The CDR3 DNA reads TGTGCCAGCAGCTTACAGTACGGGACACCCGCGGGCGGCTACACCTTC. Its translation: CASSLQYGTPAGGYTF.

The sample holds a few counts of this clone. This chain links TRBV27 with TRBJ2-7; 8 nucleotides match TRBD1. Germline CDR1 reads MNHEY; CDR2 reads SMNVEV (reference sequence). The length of the CDR3 is 15 residues. V was clipped by 2 bases and J by 1 base; unmatched bases: 4. CDR3 residues: CASSLQGAVSYEQYF. CDR3 nucleotide sequence: TGTGCCAGCAGTTTACAGGGGGCGGTTTCCTACGAGCAGTACTTC.